The 3 T cell receptor beta chains below come from one sample, sequenced in a study of OX40 agonist ivuxolimab in advanced cancers. Sequenced by immunoSEQ multiplex PCR; TCRdb stores in-frame clones only, minus some. Counted here are approximately 75,000 clones, around 80% occurring once; the ten biggest clones make up about 5.4%. Material: CD4+ or CD8+ T cells sorted from blood, obtained in a trial of the OX40 agonist ivuxolimab. The receptors here all came from an adult with an advanced solid tumor such as melanoma, head and neck, liver or kidney cancer.

In its sample, this clone was seen once. J is TRBJ1-5 and V is TRBV2, with D perhaps TRBD1 (5 bases). The CDR3 is 15 residues long. V shed 10 bases and J shed 4 bases, with 20 bases lying between them. CDR1 is SNHLY, CDR2 FYNNEI, per germline. CDR3 amino acids: CATHTLQEGNQPQHF. In nucleotides, the CDR3 is TGTGCCACCCATACCCTACAGGAGGGAAATCAGCCCCAGCATTTT.

This chain links TRBV9 with TRBJ1-3; TRBD1 matches at 9 bases. Losses at the gene ends were 4 bases for V and 0 bases for J; bases not matched to a gene: 8. In germline, CDR1 is SGDLS, CDR2 YYNGEE. The CDR3 contains 17 residues. CDR3 amino acids: CASSPTGQGYSGNTIYF. The CDR3 DNA follows: TGTGCCAGCAGCCCAACGGGACAGGGATACTCTGGAAACACCATATATTTT.

This clone was detected once. DNA of the CDR3: TGTGCCAGCAGCTCATCGCGGGAGTCGGGCACAGATACGCAGTATTTT. Translated: CASSSSRESGTDTQYF. The chain is built from TRBV11-2 and TRBJ2-3; 7 nucleotides align to TRBD2. The germline V gene has CDR1 SGHAT and CDR2 FQNNGV. The junction had 8 bases not matched to a gene; V was cut back by 4 bases and J by 1 base. This CDR3 has 16 residues.